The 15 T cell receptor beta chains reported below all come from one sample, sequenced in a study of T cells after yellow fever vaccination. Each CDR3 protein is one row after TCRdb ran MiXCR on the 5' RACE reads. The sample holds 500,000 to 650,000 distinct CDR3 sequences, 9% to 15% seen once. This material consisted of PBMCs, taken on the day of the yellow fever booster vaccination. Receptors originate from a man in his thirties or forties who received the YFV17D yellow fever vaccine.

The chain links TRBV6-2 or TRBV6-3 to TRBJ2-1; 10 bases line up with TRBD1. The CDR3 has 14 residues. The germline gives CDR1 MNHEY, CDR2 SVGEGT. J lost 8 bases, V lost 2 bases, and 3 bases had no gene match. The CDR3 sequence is CASSYLDRGDEQFF. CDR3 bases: TGTGCCAGCAGTTACCTGGACAGGGGGGATGAGCAGTTCTTC.

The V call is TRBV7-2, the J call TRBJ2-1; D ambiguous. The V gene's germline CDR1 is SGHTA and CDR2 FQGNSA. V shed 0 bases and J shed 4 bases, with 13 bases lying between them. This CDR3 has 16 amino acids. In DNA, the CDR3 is TGTGCCAGCAGCTTAGCCGCGAGTTATAGATACAATGAGCAGTTCTTC. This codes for CASSLAASYRYNEQFF.

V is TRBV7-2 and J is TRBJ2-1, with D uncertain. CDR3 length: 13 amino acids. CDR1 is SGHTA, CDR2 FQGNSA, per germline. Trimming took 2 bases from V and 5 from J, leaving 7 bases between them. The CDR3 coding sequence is TGTGCCAGCAGCTTAACTACCGACAATGAGCAGTTCTTC. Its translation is CASSLTTDNEQFF.

This CDR3 is CASSLGVRSYEQYF. In DNA, the CDR3 is TGTGCCAGCAGTTTAGGTGTCAGATCCTACGAGCAGTACTTC. V usage is TRBV27 and J usage is TRBJ2-7; D gene uncertain. Germline-derived CDR1 and CDR2 are MNHEY and SMNVEV (reference sequence). The CDR3 contains 14 residues. Trimming stripped 2 bases from V and 1 base from J, with 9 bases between.

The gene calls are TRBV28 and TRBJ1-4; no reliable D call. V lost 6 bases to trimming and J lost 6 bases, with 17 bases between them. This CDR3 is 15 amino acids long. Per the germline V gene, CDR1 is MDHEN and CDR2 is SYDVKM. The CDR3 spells CASRRPGSDYEKLFF. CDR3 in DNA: TGTGCCAGCAGACGACCGGGCTCCGACTATGAAAAACTGTTTTTT.

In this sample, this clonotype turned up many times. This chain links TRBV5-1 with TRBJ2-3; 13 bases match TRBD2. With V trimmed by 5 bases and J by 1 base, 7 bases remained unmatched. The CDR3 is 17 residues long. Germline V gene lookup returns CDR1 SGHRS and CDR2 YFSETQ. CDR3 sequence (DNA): TGCGCCAGCAGACCCGGGACTAGCGGGATGGGCACAGATACGCAGTATTTT. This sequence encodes CASRPGTSGMGTDTQYF.

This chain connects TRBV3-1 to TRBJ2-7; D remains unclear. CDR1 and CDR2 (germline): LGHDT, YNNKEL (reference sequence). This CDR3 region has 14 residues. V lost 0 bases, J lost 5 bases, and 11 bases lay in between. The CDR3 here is CASSQEVRRHEQYF. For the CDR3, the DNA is TGTGCCAGCAGCCAAGAGGTCCGGCGCCACGAGCAGTACTTC.

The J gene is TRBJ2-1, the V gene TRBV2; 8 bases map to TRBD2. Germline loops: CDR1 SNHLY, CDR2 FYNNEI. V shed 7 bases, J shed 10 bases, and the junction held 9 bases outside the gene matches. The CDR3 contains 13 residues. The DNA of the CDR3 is TGTGCCAGCATCGAGCGGGAGCTAGGGGAGCAGTTCTTC. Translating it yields CASIERELGEQFF.

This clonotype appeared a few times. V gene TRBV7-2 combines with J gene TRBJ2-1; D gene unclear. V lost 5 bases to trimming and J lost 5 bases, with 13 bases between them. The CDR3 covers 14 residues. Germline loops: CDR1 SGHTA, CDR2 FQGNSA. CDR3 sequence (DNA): TGTGCCAGCAGCGTCTACTTACAGCACAATGAGCAGTTCTTC. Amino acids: CASSVYLQHNEQFF.

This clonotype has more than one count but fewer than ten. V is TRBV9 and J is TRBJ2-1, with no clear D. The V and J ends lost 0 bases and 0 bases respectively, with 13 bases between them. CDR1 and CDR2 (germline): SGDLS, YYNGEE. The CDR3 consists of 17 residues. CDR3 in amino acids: CASSVGWTQSSYNEQFF. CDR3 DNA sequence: TGTGCCAGCAGCGTAGGGTGGACCCAAAGCTCCTACAATGAGCAGTTCTTC. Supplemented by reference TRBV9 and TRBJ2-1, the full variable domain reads DSGVTQTPKHLITATGQRVTLRCSPRSGDLSVYWYQQSLDQGLQFLIQYYNGEERAKGNILERFSAQQFPDLHSELNLSSLELGDSALYFCASSVGWTQSSYNEQFFGPGTRLTVL.

DNA for the CDR3: TGTGCCAGCAGTGACGAGCGGCAGGGGGATTGGAATGAGCAGTTCTTC. It encodes CASSDERQGDWNEQFF. This chain uses TRBV25-1 with TRBJ2-1; 7 bases line up with TRBD1. The trim removed 3 bases at V and 7 bases at J, leaving 12 bases unmatched. The CDR3 runs 16 residues. Per the germline V gene, CDR1 is MGHDK and CDR2 is SYGVNS. The variable domain in full, with the rest retrieved from reference TRBV25-1 and TRBJ2-1, is EADIYQTPRYLVIGTGKKITLECSQTMGHDKMYWYQQDPGMELHLIHYSYGVNSTEKGDLSSESTVSRIRTEHFPLTLESARPSHTSQYLCASSDERQGDWNEQFFGPGTRLTVL.

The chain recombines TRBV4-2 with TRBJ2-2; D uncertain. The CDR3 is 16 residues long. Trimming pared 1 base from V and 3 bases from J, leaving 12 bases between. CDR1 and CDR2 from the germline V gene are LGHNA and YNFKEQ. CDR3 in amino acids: CASSQAPRQDTGELFF. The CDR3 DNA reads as TGTGCCAGCAGCCAAGCCCCCAGGCAGGACACCGGGGAGCTGTTTTTT.

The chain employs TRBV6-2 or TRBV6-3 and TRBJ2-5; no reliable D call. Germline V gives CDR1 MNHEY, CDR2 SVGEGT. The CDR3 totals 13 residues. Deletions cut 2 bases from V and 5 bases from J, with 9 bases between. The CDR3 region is CASSYESGETQYF. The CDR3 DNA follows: TGTGCCAGCAGTTACGAGTCCGGGGAGACCCAGTACTTC.

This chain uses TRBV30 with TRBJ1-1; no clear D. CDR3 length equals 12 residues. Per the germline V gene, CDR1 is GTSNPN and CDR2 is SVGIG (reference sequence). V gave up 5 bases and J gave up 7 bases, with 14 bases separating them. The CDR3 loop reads CAWADGAFEAFF. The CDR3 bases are TGTGCCTGGGCGGACGGAGCATTTGAAGCTTTCTTT.

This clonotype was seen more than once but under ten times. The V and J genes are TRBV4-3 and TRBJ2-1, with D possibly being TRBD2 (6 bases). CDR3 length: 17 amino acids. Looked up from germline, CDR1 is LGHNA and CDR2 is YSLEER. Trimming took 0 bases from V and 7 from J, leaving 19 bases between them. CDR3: CASSQEPRGDSRNEQFF. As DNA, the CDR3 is TGCGCCAGCAGCCAAGAACCCCGCGGGGATTCGAGGAATGAGCAGTTCTTC.